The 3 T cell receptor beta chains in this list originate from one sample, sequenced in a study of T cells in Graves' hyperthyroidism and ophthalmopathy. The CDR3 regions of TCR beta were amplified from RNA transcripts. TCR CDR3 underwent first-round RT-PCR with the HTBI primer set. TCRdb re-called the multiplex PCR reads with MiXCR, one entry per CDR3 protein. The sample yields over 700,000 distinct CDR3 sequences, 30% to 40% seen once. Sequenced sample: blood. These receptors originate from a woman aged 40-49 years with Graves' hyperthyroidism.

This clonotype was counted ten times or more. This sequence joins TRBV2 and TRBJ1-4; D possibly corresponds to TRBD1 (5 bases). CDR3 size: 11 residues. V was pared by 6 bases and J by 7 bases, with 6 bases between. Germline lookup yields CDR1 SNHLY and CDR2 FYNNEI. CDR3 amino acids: CASRTAEKLFF. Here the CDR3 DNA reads TGTGCCAGCAGGACAGCTGAAAAACTGTTTTTT.

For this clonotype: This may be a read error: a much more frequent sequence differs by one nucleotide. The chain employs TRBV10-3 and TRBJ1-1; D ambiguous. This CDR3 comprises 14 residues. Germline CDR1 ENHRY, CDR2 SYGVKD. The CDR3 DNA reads TGTGCCATCAGAATGGCACCCCAGAACGCTGAAGCTTTCTTT. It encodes CAIRMAPQNAEAFF.

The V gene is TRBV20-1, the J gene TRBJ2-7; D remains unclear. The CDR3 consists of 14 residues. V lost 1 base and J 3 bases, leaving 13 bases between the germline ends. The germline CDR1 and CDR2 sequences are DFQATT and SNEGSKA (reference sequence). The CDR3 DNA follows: TGCAGTGCTAGAGGTGATGAAGGGCGCTACGAGCAGTACTTC. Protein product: CSARGDEGRYEQYF.